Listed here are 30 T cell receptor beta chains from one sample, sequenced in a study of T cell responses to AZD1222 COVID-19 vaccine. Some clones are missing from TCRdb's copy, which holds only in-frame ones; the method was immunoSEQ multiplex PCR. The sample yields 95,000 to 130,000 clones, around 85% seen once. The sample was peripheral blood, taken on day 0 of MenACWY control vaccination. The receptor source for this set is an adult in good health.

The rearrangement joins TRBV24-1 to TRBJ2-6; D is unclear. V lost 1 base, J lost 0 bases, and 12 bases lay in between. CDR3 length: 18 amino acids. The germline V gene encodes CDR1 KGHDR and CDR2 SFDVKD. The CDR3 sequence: CATSDFGPDSSGANVLTF. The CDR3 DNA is TGTGCCACCAGTGATTTCGGACCCGATAGCTCTGGGGCCAACGTCCTGACTTTC.

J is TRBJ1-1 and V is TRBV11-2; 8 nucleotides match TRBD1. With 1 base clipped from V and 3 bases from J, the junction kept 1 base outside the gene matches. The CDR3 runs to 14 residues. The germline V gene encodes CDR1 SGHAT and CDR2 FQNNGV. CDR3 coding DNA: TGTGCCAGCAGCTTAGTACAGGGGGACACTGAAGCTTTCTTT. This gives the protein CASSLVQGDTEAFF.

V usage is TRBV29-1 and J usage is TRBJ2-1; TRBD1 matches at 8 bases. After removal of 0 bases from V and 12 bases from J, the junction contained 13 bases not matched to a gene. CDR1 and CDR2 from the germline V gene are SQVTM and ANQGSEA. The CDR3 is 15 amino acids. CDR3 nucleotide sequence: TGCAGCGTTGAAGATCGGGCAGGGGGCAGATACGTGCAGTTCTTC. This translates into CSVEDRAGGRYVQFF.

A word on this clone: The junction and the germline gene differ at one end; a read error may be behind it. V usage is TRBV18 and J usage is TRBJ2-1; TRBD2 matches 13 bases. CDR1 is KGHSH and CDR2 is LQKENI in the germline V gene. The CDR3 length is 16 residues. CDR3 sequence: CASSPLAGGLDNEQFF. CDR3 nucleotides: TGTGCCAGCTCCCCACTAGCGGGGGGGCTGGACAATGAGCAGTTCTTC.

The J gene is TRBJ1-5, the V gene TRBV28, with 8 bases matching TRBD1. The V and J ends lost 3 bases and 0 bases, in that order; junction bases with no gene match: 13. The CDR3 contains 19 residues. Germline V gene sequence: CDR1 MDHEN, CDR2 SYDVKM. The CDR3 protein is CASSFLGTGGSYSNQPQHF. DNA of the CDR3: TGTGCCAGCAGTTTTCTCGGGACAGGCGGATCATATAGCAATCAGCCCCAGCATTTT.

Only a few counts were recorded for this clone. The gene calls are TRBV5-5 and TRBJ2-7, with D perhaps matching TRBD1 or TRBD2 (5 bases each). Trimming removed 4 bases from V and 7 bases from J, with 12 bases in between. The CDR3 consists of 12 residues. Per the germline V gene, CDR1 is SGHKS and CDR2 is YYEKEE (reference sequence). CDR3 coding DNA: TGTGCCAGCAGCGGGGACGTGAGTGAGCAGTACTTC. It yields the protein CASSGDVSEQYF.

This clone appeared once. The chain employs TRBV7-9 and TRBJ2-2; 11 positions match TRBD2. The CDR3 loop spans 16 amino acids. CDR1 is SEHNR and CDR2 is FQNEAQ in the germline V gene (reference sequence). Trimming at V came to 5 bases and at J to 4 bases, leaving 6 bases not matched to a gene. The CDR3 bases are TGTGCCAGCAGCGACGGACTAGCGGGCCGCACCGGGGAGCTGTTTTTT. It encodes CASSDGLAGRTGELFF. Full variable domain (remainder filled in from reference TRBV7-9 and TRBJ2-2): DTGVSQNPRHKITKRGQNVTFRCDPISEHNRLYWYRQTLGQGPEFLTYFQNEAQLEKSRLLSDRFSAERPKGSFSTLEIQRTEQGDSAMYLCASSDGLAGRTGELFFGEGSRLTVL.

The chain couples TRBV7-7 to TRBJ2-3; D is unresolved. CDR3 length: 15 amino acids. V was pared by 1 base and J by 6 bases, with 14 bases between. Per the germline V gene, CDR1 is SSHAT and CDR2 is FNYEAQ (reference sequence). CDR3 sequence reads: CASSLGVGSLDTQYF. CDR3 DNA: TGTGCCAGCAGCTTAGGTGTAGGTTCTTTGGATACGCAGTATTTT.

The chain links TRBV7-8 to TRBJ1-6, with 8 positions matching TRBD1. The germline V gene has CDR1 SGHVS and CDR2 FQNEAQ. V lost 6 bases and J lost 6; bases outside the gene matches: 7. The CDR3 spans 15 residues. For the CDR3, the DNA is TGTGCCAGCAGGACGACAGGGGACACTAATTCACCCCTCCACTTT. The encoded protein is CASRTTGDTNSPLHF.

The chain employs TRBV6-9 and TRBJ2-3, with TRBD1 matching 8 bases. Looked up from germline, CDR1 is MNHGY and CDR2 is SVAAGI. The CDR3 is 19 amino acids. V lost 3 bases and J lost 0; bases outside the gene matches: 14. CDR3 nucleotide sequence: TGTGCCAGCAGTTACCCCCCAGGGGGCACCAATTCTAGCACAGATACGCAGTATTTT. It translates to CASSYPPGGTNSSTDTQYF.

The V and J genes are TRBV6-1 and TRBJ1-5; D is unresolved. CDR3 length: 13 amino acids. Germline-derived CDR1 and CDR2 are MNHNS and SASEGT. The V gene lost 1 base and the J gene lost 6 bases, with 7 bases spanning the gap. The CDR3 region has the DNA TGTGCCAGCAGTGAAGGTAACGGTCAGCCCCAGCATTTT. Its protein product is CASSEGNGQPQHF.

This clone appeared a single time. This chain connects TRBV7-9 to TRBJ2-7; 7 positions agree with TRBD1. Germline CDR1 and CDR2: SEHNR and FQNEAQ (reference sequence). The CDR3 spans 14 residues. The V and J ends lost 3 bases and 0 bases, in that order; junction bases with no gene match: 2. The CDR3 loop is CASSFRDSSYEQYF. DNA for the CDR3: TGTGCCAGCAGCTTCCGGGACAGCTCCTACGAGCAGTACTTC.

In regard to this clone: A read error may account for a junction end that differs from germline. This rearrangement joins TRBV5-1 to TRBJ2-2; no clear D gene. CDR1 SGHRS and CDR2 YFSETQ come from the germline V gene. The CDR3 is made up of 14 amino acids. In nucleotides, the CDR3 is TGCGCCAGCAGTTTGGCGGTTGGGACCGGGGAGCTGTTTTTT. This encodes CASSLAVGTGELFF.

The CDR3 DNA sequence: TGTGCCAGCAGCCAATCCAGGGGGCACACCTTC. It yields the protein CASSQSRGHTF. The V call is TRBV3-1 (or the pseudogene TRBV3-2), the J call TRBJ1-2; TRBD1 agrees at 8 bases. The CDR3 length is 11 residues. J lost 12 bases, V lost 2 bases, and 2 bases had no gene match. Germline loops: CDR1 LGHDT, CDR2 YNNKEL (reference sequence).

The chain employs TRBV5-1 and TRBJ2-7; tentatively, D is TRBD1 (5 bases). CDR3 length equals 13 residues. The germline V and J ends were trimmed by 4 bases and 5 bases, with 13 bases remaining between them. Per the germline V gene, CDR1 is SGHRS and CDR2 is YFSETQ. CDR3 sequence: CASSVQRGHEQYF. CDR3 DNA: TGCGCCAGCAGCGTGCAAAGGGGCCACGAGCAGTACTTC.

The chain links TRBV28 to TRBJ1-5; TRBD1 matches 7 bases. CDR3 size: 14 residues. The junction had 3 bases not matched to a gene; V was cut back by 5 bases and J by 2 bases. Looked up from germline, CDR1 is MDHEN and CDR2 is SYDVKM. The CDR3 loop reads CASSPGTGNQPQHF. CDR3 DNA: TGTGCCAGCAGTCCAGGGACAGGCAATCAGCCCCAGCATTTT.

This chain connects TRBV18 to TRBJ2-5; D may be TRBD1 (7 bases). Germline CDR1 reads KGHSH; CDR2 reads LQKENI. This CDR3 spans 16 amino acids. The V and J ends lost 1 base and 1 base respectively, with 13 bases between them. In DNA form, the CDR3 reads TGTGCCAGCTCACCACGGGGGGACAGCCCCCAAGAGACCCAGTACTTC. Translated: CASSPRGDSPQETQYF.

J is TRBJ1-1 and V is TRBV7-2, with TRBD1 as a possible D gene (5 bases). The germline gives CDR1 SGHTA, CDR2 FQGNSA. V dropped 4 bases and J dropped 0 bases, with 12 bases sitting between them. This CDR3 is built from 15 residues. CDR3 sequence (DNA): TGTGCCAGCAGCTCCCTGGGACTGGTGAACACTGAAGCTTTCTTT. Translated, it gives CASSSLGLVNTEAFF.

The CDR3 loop reads CASSLGYGGGAYNEQFF. The CDR3 region has the DNA TGTGCCAGCAGCTTAGGATACGGCGGGGGGGCCTACAATGAGCAGTTCTTC. The chain has TRBV7-6 and TRBJ2-1, with TRBD2 identical over 9 bases. The germline V gene encodes CDR1 SGHVS and CDR2 FNYEAQ. With 1 base clipped from V and 2 bases from J, the junction kept 6 bases outside the gene matches. CDR3 size: 17 residues. The full variable domain, rest sourced from reference TRBV7-6 and TRBJ2-1, is GAGVSQSPRYKVTKRGQDVALRCDPISGHVSLYWYRQALGQGPEFLTYFNYEAQQDKSGLPNDRFSAERPEGSISTLTIQRTEQRDSAMYRCASSLGYGGGAYNEQFFGPGTRLTVL.

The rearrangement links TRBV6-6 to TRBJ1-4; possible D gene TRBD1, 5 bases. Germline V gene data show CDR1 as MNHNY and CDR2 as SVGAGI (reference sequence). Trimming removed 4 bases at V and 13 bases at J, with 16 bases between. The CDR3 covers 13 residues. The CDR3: CASSFTPGGGLFF. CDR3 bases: TGTGCCAGCAGTTTCACACCCGGGGGAGGACTGTTTTTT.

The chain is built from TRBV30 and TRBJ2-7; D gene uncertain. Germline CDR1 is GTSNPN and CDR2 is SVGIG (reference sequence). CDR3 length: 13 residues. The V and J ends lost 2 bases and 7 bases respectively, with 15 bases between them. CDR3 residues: CAWSIRTPGEQYF. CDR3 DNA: TGTGCCTGGAGTATCCGGACCCCTGGGGAGCAGTACTTC.

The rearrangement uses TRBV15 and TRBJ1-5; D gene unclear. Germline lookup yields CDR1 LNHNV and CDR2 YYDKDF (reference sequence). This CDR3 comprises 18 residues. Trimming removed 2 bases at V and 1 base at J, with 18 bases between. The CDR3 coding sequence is TGTGCCACCAGCAGAATTGGAGTCCTTCCTGGGAGCAATCAGCCCCAGCATTTT. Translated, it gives CATSRIGVLPGSNQPQHF.

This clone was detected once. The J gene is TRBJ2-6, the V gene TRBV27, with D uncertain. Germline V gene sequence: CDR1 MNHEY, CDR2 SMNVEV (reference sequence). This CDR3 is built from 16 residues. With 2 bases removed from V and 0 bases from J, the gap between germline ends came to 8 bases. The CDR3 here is CASSLIRVSGANVLTF. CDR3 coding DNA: TGTGCCAGCAGTTTAATCAGAGTCTCTGGGGCCAACGTCCTGACTTTC.

CDR3 sequence: CASSLSTVSPNTEAFF. The CDR3 DNA follows: TGTGCCAGCAGTTTATCCACAGTGTCCCCGAACACTGAAGCTTTCTTT. V gene TRBV27 combines with J gene TRBJ1-1; D gene ambiguous. Germline loops: CDR1 MNHEY, CDR2 SMNVEV (reference sequence). V lost 0 bases to trimming and J lost 1 base, with 12 bases between them. The CDR3 has 16 residues.

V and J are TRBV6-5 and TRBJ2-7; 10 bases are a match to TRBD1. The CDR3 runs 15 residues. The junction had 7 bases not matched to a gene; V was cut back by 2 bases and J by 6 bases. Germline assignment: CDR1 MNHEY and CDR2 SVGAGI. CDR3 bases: TGTGCCAGCAGTTACGGACAGGGGGTTTTCGGCGAGCAGTACTTC. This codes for CASSYGQGVFGEQYF.

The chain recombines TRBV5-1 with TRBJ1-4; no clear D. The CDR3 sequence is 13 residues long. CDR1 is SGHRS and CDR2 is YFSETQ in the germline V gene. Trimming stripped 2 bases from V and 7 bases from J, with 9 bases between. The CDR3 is CASSFMGSEKLFF. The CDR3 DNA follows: TGCGCCAGCAGCTTCATGGGATCTGAAAAACTGTTTTTT.

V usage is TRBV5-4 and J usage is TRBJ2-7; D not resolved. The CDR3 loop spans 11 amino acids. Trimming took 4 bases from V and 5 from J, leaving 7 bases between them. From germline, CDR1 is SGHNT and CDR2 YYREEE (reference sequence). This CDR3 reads CASSADDEQYF. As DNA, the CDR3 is TGTGCCAGCAGCGCTGACGACGAGCAGTACTTC. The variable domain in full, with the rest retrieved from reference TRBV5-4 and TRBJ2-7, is ETGVTQSPTHLIKTRGQQVTLRCSSQSGHNTVSWYQQALGQGPQFIFQYYREEENGRGNFPPRFSGLQFPNYSSELNVNALELDDSALYLCASSADDEQYFGPGTRLTVT.

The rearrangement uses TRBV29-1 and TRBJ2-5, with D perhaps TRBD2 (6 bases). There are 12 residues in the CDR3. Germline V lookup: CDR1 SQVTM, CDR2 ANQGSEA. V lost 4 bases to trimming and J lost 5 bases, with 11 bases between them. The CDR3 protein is CSVVRLGETQYF. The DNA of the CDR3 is TGCAGCGTTGTCAGACTAGGGGAGACCCAGTACTTC.

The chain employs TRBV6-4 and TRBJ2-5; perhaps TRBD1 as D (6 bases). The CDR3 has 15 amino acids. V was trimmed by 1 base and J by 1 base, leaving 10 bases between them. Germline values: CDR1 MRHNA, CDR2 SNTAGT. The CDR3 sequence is CASSDFWTVQETQYF. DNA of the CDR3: TGTGCCAGCAGTGACTTCTGGACAGTCCAAGAGACCCAGTACTTC.

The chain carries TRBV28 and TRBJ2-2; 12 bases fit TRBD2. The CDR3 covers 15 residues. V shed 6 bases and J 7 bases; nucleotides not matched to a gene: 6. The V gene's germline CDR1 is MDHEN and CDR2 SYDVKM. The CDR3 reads CASSPWTSGVGELFF. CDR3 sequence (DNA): TGTGCCAGCAGCCCTTGGACTAGCGGGGTCGGGGAGCTGTTTTTT.